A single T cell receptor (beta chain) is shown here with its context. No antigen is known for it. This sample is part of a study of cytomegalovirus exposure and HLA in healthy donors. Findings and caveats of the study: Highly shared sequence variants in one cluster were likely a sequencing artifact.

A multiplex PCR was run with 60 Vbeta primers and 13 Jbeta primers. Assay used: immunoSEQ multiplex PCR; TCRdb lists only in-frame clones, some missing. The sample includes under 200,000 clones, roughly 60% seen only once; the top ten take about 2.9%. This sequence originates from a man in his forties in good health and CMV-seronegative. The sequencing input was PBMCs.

The CDR3 protein is CASSESATGSYEQYF. The CDR3 coding sequence is TGCGCCAGCAGTGAGTCGGCAACAGGAAGCTACGAGCAGTACTTC. The chain joins TRBV10-1 to TRBJ2-7, with a possible D match to TRBD1 (5 bases). Trimming left V 0 bases short and J 3 bases short, with 12 bases between. The CDR3 runs to 15 residues. CDR1 is WNHNN, CDR2 SYGVQD, per germline (reference sequence).